Below are 23 T cell receptor beta chains sequenced from a single sample in a study of CD8 T cells in ankylosing spondylitis. TCRdb recomputed calls from the 5' RACE reads with MiXCR, one row per CDR3 protein. The data hold 90,000 to 100,000 distinct CDR3 sequences, with about 8.6% observed a single time. The specimen was blood, either unsorted or a sorted T cell fraction (not recorded which). The source is a male donor with ankylosing spondylitis or in good health (not recorded which).

This clonotype occurred many times. V usage is TRBV7-9 and J usage is TRBJ2-1, with 8 nucleotides matching TRBD1. The germline V gene encodes CDR1 SEHNR and CDR2 FQNEAQ (reference sequence). This CDR3 region has 15 residues. J lost 8 bases, V lost 5 bases, and 11 bases had no gene match. CDR3 nucleotides: TGTGCCAGCAGCCCCGGACAGGGAAGGATGGATGAGCAGTTCTTC. It specifies CASSPGQGRMDEQFF.

The chain couples TRBV12-3 or TRBV12-4 to TRBJ2-7, with D perhaps assigned TRBD1 or TRBD2 (5 bases each). The CDR3 runs to 15 residues. Trimming pared 4 bases from V and 2 bases from J, leaving 15 bases between. The CDR3 nucleotides read TGTGCCAGCAGTTCGATGGGACCGCCGACCTACGAGCAGTACTTC. Translated, it gives CASSSMGPPTYEQYF.

This clonotype was recorded many times. The rearrangement joins TRBV2 to TRBJ2-3; D is unclear. V lost 0 bases and J 3 bases, leaving 10 bases between the germline ends. Germline CDR1 reads SNHLY; CDR2 reads FYNNEI. CDR3 length: 15 residues. Written as DNA, the CDR3 is TGTGCCAGCAGTGAAGCGGTCCTGGGGACAGATACGCAGTATTTT. Protein product: CASSEAVLGTDTQYF.

This clonotype was counted many times. The gene calls are TRBV20-1 and TRBJ1-5; 11 nucleotides match TRBD1. Germline CDR1 reads DFQATT; CDR2 reads SNEGSKA (reference sequence). The V segment lost 2 bases and the J segment 1 base; nucleotides outside the gene matches: 4. CDR3 length: 16 residues. The CDR3 loop is CSARPGQGASNQPQHF. The CDR3 DNA reads as TGCAGTGCTAGACCCGGACAGGGGGCGAGCAATCAGCCCCAGCATTTT.

This clonotype occurred many times. This chain connects TRBV5-1 to TRBJ1-2, with TRBD1 matching 7 bases. Germline V gives CDR1 SGHRS, CDR2 YFSETQ. With 4 bases clipped from V and 2 bases from J, the junction kept 5 bases outside the gene matches. CDR3 size: 14 residues. The DNA for the CDR3 is TGCGCCAGCAGCCTGACAGGGCAAAACTATGGCTACACCTTC. It codes for CASSLTGQNYGYTF.

At least ten counts were recorded for this clonotype. The genes are TRBV4-3 and TRBJ2-1, with 11 nucleotides matching TRBD2. The CDR3 consists of 18 residues. Unmatched junction bases numbered 6, after V lost 2 bases and J lost 0 bases. CDR1 and CDR2 (germline): LGHNA, YSLEER. Here the CDR3 reads CASSQSGLAVSSYNEQFF. CDR3 in DNA: TGCGCCAGCAGCCAATCGGGACTAGCGGTTAGCTCCTACAATGAGCAGTTCTTC.

The chain recombines TRBV20-1 with TRBJ1-3; D not resolved. Germline assignment: CDR1 DFQATT and CDR2 SNEGSKA (reference sequence). V was cut by 0 bases and J by 0 bases, with 6 bases left in between. The CDR3 extends over 14 amino acids. The CDR3 protein is CSARESGSGNTIYF. In DNA form, the CDR3 reads TGCAGTGCTAGAGAGAGTGGCTCTGGAAACACCATATATTTT.

The chain joins TRBV5-5 to TRBJ1-5; D is possibly TRBD1 (5 bases). CDR1 is SGHKS, CDR2 YYEKEE, per germline (reference sequence). The CDR3 loop spans 15 amino acids. Trimming left V 9 bases short and J 3 bases short, with 19 bases between. The CDR3 DNA sequence: TGTGCCAACGCTTTCAGGGCCAGATCCAATCAGCCCCAGCATTTT. This codes for CANAFRARSNQPQHF.

At least ten counts were recorded for this clonotype. The rearrangement joins TRBV5-5 to TRBJ2-7, with 9 bases that match TRBD2. V shed 3 bases, J shed 0 bases, and the junction held 22 bases outside the gene matches. Germline values: CDR1 SGHKS, CDR2 YYEKEE (reference sequence). The CDR3 is 21 amino acids. Here the CDR3 reads CASSSRVGIGPYSGSSYEQYF. DNA for the CDR3: TGTGCCAGCAGCTCCCGGGTCGGGATCGGCCCTTATAGCGGGAGCTCCTACGAGCAGTACTTC.

This clonotype was observed at least ten times. The chain links TRBV20-1 to TRBJ2-7, with D tentatively TRBD2 (6 bases). The V end was cut by 3 bases, the J end by 4 bases, with 19 bases between. Looked up from germline, CDR1 is DFQATT and CDR2 is SNEGSKA (reference sequence). CDR3 length: 15 amino acids. This chain's CDR3 is CSASGRAPAGYEQYF. The CDR3 nucleotides read TGCAGTGCTAGTGGGCGGGCCCCCGCGGGGTACGAGCAGTACTTC.

The rearrangement uses TRBV29-1 and TRBJ1-1, with unresolved D. Germline loops: CDR1 SQVTM, CDR2 ANQGSEA. CDR3 length equals 13 residues. V was pared by 1 base and J by 4 bases, with 10 bases between. This CDR3 is CSVEGGIGTEAFF. In DNA form, the CDR3 reads TGCAGCGTTGAAGGGGGAATTGGCACTGAAGCTTTCTTT.

This clonotype was seen repeatedly, ten times or more. The chain links TRBV7-2 to TRBJ1-2; D is ambiguous. CDR1 is SGHTA and CDR2 is FQGNSA in the germline V gene. V was trimmed by 7 bases and J by 8 bases, leaving 17 bases between them. The length of the CDR3 is 13 residues. The CDR3 loop reads CASTTARVGGYTF. The DNA for the CDR3 is TGTGCCAGCACCACCGCGAGGGTGGGCGGCTACACCTTC.

In this sample, this clonotype turned up a few times. V gene TRBV7-9 combines with J gene TRBJ2-1; no clear D. Trimming left V 3 bases short and J 2 bases short, with 5 bases between. The CDR3 is 13 amino acids. From germline, CDR1 is SEHNR and CDR2 FQNEAQ (reference sequence). The CDR3 is CASSFPPYNEQFF. DNA for the CDR3: TGTGCCAGCAGCTTTCCCCCCTACAATGAGCAGTTCTTC.

A remark on this clonotype: It may be a read error: a sequence one base away is much more abundant. The CDR3 loop is CASSIGLAPRGNYELYF. CDR3 DNA sequence: TGTGCCAGTAGTATAGGACTAGCCCCCAGGGGGAACTACGAGCTGTACTTC. The V call is TRBV19, the J call TRBJ2-7; possibly TRBD1 or TRBD2 for D (7 bases each). The CDR3 runs 17 residues. Germline loops: CDR1 LNHDA, CDR2 SQIVND (reference sequence).

The rearrangement links TRBV7-8 to TRBJ2-7; 7 positions agree with TRBD1. The CDR3 is made up of 15 amino acids. Germline loops: CDR1 SGHVS, CDR2 FQNEAQ. V lost 4 bases, J lost 4 bases, and 10 bases stayed unmatched. The CDR3 is CASSYLAGGLYEQYF. For the CDR3, the DNA is TGTGCCAGCAGCTACTTGGCAGGGGGTTTGTACGAGCAGTACTTC.

This clonotype has ten or more counts. The V call is TRBV4-1, the J call TRBJ2-7; 7 bases agree with TRBD2. In germline, CDR1 is MGHRA, CDR2 YSYEKL. V lost 1 base to trimming and J lost 4 bases; unmatched junction nucleotides: 7. There are 15 residues in the CDR3. As DNA, the CDR3 is TGCGCCAGCAGCCAAGTTGTGGGAGGGCGTTACGAGCAGTACTTC. This sequence encodes CASSQVVGGRYEQYF.

The chain has TRBV29-1 and TRBJ1-6, with 7 positions matching TRBD1. Germline CDR1 reads SQVTM; CDR2 reads ANQGSEA. This CDR3 has 13 residues. J lost 10 bases, V lost 4 bases, and 7 bases had no gene match. The CDR3 DNA reads as TGCAGCGTTGGGGACAGCGGAGAGTCACCCCTCCACTTT. Its translation is CSVGDSGESPLHF.

This clonotype was detected many times. The chain carries TRBV20-1 and TRBJ1-5; no clear D gene. The V end lost 3 bases, the J end lost 3 bases, and 6 bases lay between the germline ends. The CDR3 has 12 amino acids. Germline CDR1 is DFQATT and CDR2 is SNEGSKA (reference sequence). The chain's CDR3 is CSASAANQPQHF. CDR3 sequence (DNA): TGCAGTGCTAGTGCAGCCAATCAGCCCCAGCATTTT.

Turning to this clonotype: A single base separates this from a much larger clone, so it may be a read error. The chain uses TRBV7-2 and TRBJ1-2, with 9 bases that match TRBD1. The CDR3 totals 13 residues. The V gene end was trimmed by 0 bases and the J gene end by 14 bases; junction bases not matched to a gene: 7. Looked up from germline, CDR1 is SGHTA and CDR2 is FQGNSA. CDR3 region: CTSSLAIQGAGTF. The CDR3 DNA sequence: TGTACCAGCAGCTTAGCAATACAGGGGGCGGGAACCTTC.

This clonotype was recorded many times. This chain uses TRBV9 with TRBJ2-1; D is unresolved. The CDR3 sequence is 11 residues long. Trimming shortened V by 2 bases and J by 10 bases, and 7 bases separated the two germline ends. Germline-derived CDR1 and CDR2 are SGDLS and YYNGEE. CDR3 sequence (DNA): TGTGCCAGCAGCGTCGGAATAGAGCAGTTCTTC. It is translated as CASSVGIEQFF.

In its sample, this clonotype was seen many times. V gene TRBV12-3 or TRBV12-4 combines with J gene TRBJ1-1; a weak D match, TRBD1 (5 bases). The CDR3 length is 14 residues. Trimming stripped 1 base from V and 3 bases from J, with 9 bases between. The CDR3 protein is CASSLGGLHTEAFF. DNA for the CDR3: TGTGCCAGCAGTTTAGGGGGGTTGCACACTGAAGCTTTCTTT.

This clonotype was picked up many times. V is TRBV11-2 and J is TRBJ2-5; D could derive from TRBD1 or TRBD2 (5 bases each). Trimming left V 1 base short and J 4 bases short, with 13 bases between. The CDR3 runs to 15 residues. In germline, CDR1 is SGHAT, CDR2 FQNNGV. The CDR3 sequence is CASSLVGGYGETQYF. CDR3 bases: TGTGCCAGCAGCTTAGTTGGGGGTTACGGAGAGACCCAGTACTTC.

This chain joins TRBV5-1 and TRBJ2-7, with D perhaps matching TRBD1 (6 bases). The CDR3 contains 14 residues. Germline loops: CDR1 SGHRS, CDR2 YFSETQ. Trimming shortened V by 5 bases and J by 3 bases, and 15 bases separated the two germline ends. The CDR3 DNA reads TGCGCCAGCAGACCCGGGACAAGCTTCTACGAGCAGTACTTC. Its protein product is CASRPGTSFYEQYF. Full variable domain (outside the CDR3, taken from reference TRBV5-1 and TRBJ2-7): KAGVTQTPRYLIKTRGQQVTLSCSPISGHRSVSWYQQTPGQGLQFLFEYFSETQRNKGNFPGRFSGRQFSNSRSEMNVSTLELGDSALYLCASRPGTSFYEQYFGPGTRLTVT.